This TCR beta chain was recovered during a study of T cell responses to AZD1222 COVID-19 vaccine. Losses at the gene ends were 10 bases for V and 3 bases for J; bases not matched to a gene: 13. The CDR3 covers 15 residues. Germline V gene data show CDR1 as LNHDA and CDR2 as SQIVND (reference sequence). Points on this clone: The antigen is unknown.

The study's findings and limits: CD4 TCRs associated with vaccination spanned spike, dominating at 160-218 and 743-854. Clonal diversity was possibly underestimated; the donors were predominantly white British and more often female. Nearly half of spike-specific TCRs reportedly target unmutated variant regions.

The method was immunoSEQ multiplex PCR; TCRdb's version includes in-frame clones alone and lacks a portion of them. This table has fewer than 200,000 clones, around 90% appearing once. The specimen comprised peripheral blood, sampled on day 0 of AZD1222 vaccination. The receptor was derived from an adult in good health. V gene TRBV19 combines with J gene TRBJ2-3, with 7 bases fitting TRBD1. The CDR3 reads CATNNVQGSTDTQYF. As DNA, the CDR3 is TGTGCCACCAATAACGTACAGGGGAGTACAGATACGCAGTATTTT.